This note documents a single T cell receptor (beta chain) sequence. This sample is part of a study of blood T cell repertoires in COVID-19. For the study at large: Whether acute or convalescent, the COVID-19 samples came from the United States, Italy and Spain. Nucleic acid was either cDNA or gDNA, and it came from T cells, B-cell-depleted T cells, or PBMCs.

This CDR3 is built from 15 residues. Germline V lookup: CDR1 SGHRS, CDR2 YFSETQ. V was pared by 0 bases and J by 8 bases, with 14 bases between. Authors' analysis steps: Estimated nucleated cell counts came from reference gene primer amplification. Clones were read by immunoSEQ multiplex PCR, and TCRdb kept only the in-frame ones, dropping some. D and trimming were read from the DNA, whereas the V and J calls and clone size are those reported in that table. Of 65,000 to 75,000 clones in the sample, about 81% are singletons; the top ten hold less than 20%. The genes are TRBV5-1 and TRBJ1-4; D is perhaps TRBD1 (5 bases). The material sequenced was peripheral blood. This clonotype originated in an elderly man with acute or convalescent COVID-19. CDR3 loop: CASSLEGQGGEKLFF. CDR3 DNA: TGCGCCAGCAGCTTGGAGGGGCAGGGTGGCGAAAAACTGTTTTTT.